A selection of T cell receptor beta chains follows, all from one sample in a study of human T cells and chemical hapten exposure. MiXCR, run by TCRdb on the RACE reads, gives a single entry per CDR3 protein. Of 150,000 to 200,000 distinct CDR3 sequences in the sample, 20% to 25% were seen once. The sequences come from whole blood, collected in connection with sensitization to the hapten diphenylcyclopropenone (DPC). All receptors derive from a woman aged 50 to 60 with alopecia areata. Some clones in this sample may be carry-over from other donors' samples. Both conserved end residues are part of each CDR3.

v_gene: TRBV29-1; CDR3aa: CSVEDQGGRGYTF
v_gene: TRBV9; CDR3aa: CASSVGAGPSTGELFF
v_gene: TRBV6-1; CDR3aa: CASSGLSGGLQTTGELFF
v_gene: TRBV5-1; CDR3aa: CASSSGLNEQFF
v_gene: TRBV29-1; CDR3aa: CSVATTNTEAFF
v_gene: TRBV29-1; CDR3aa: CSVPLAGLGEQYF
v_gene: TRBV6-5; CDR3aa: CASRTIGQGYTDTQYF
v_gene: TRBV10-3; CDR3aa: CAIRDNTEAFF
v_gene: TRBV12-3/TRBV12-4; CDR3aa: CASRAGVYEQFF
v_gene: TRBV11-2; CDR3aa: CASSPRGSGYTDTQYF
v_gene: TRBV4-1; CDR3aa: CASSQGRTSGSGTQYF
v_gene: TRBV12-3/TRBV12-4; CDR3aa: CAAGGNNYGYTF
v_gene: TRBV5-4; CDR3aa: CASSPQGASGRNEQFF
v_gene: TRBV20-1; CDR3aa: CSARGRGRTDTQYF
v_gene: TRBV9; CDR3aa: CASSVAGRMNTGELFF
v_gene: TRBV2; CDR3aa: CASSVPLTGADEGYEQYF
v_gene: TRBV7-3; CDR3aa: CASSLTPGLQYEQYF
v_gene: TRBV7-9; CDR3aa: CASSLSRTFTDTQYF
v_gene: TRBV11-2; CDR3aa: CASSLQYNEQFF
v_gene: TRBV6-5; CDR3aa: CASSPPGQHGYTF
v_gene: TRBV28; CDR3aa: CASSPGQGHGYTF
v_gene: TRBV7-2; CDR3aa: CASSLGGRATGANVLTF
v_gene: TRBV24-1; CDR3aa: CATRDGVNTEAFF
v_gene: TRBV6-1; CDR3aa: CASSPPGRRPAGDTEAFF
v_gene: TRBV20-1; CDR3aa: CSARWERNYGYTF
v_gene: TRBV4-1; CDR3aa: CASSQELVSRNTEAFF